This T cell receptor beta chain was observed in a study of vaccination and CD4 T cells after COVID-19. At the Johns Hopkins FTIC core, DNA taken from cultured CD4+ T cells was sequenced by way of the Oncomine TCR Beta short-read assay. From CD4+ T cells that had been cultured, genomic DNA was extracted. From the PCR reads, TCRdb called clonotypes with MiXCR, one entry per CDR3 protein. The repertoire holds 20,000 or so distinct CDR3 sequences, with around 50% as singletons. As to treatment: approximately 9-day PBMC culture with coronavirus spike peptide pools or control peptides (ViraFEST assay). Germline V CDR1 and CDR2: DFQATT, SNEGSKA (reference sequence). V trimming: 5 bases; J trimming: 3 bases; junction bases outside the gene matches: 10. The CDR3 contains 16 residues. This clonotype came up a few times. Its antigen remains unidentified. Findings and limits, study-wide: There were relatively few convalescent patients studied, and there were no early post-infection timepoints. In median terms, SARS-CoV-2-reactive clonotypes went from about 20 to 38, a nonsignificant rise.

Sequencing input: CD4+ T cells from blood, cultured in vitro. The chain combines TRBV20-1 with TRBJ2-1, with 10 bases that match TRBD1. The origin of this receptor is a human donor who had recovered from COVID-19. Written as DNA, the CDR3 is TGCAGTGCTCTAGACCCCCGGGACAGGGGCTACAATGAGCAGTTCTTC. The encoded protein is CSALDPRDRGYNEQFF.